Listed here are 17 T cell receptor beta chains from one sample, sequenced in a study of blood T cell repertoires in COVID-19. The table came from immunoSEQ multiplex PCR; TCRdb's copy has only in-frame clones and leaves some out. The table has about 360,000 clones, roughly four fifths seen once. The sample taken for sequencing was peripheral blood. The source of these receptors is a human donor with acute or convalescent COVID-19. The donor label of this sample is uncertain.

This clone showed up just a few times. CDR3 coding DNA: TGTGCCAGCTCACCAGGGGCGAACTTAGCCAAAAACATTCAGTACTTC. It yields the protein CASSPGANLAKNIQYF. The rearrangement uses TRBV18 and TRBJ2-4; D might be TRBD1 (5 bases). The length of the CDR3 is 16 residues. Per the germline V gene, CDR1 is KGHSH and CDR2 is LQKENI. V lost 2 bases, J lost 0 bases, and 11 bases lay in between.

The CDR3 protein is CASRSGGNTGELFF. Written as DNA, the CDR3 is TGTGCTAGCCGTAGCGGGGGGAACACCGGGGAGCTGTTTTTT. This rearrangement joins TRBV12-5 to TRBJ2-2; 9 bases agree with TRBD2. The length of the CDR3 is 14 residues. Germline lookup yields CDR1 LGHNT and CDR2 FRNRAP. The V and J ends lost 9 bases and 1 base, in that order; junction bases with no gene match: 3.

The genes are TRBV4-2 and TRBJ1-6, with 10 bases aligning to TRBD1. V lost 0 bases to trimming and J lost 10 bases; unmatched junction nucleotides: 12. The CDR3 is made up of 18 amino acids. Germline V gene lookup returns CDR1 LGHNA and CDR2 YNFKEQ. The CDR3: CASSQEVFRTGGNSPLHF. CDR3 nucleotide sequence: TGTGCCAGCAGCCAAGAGGTCTTTAGGACAGGGGGTAACTCACCCCTCCACTTT.

The J gene is TRBJ1-1, the V gene TRBV5-8, with TRBD1 as a possible D gene (6 bases). The V gene's germline CDR1 is SGHTS and CDR2 YDEGEE. V was trimmed by 0 bases and J by 5 bases, leaving 11 bases between them. This CDR3 has 14 amino acids. CDR3 in amino acids: CASSLGLRGTEAFF. The CDR3 DNA reads TGTGCCAGCAGCTTGGGGCTTAGGGGGACTGAAGCTTTCTTT.

The chain carries TRBV7-2 and TRBJ1-2, with D uncertain. From germline, CDR1 is SGHTA and CDR2 FQGNSA. This CDR3 has 17 amino acids. Trimming stripped 1 base from V and 1 base from J, with 16 bases between. This CDR3 is CASSLGDGLVLNYGYTF. DNA of the CDR3: TGTGCCAGCAGCTTAGGTGATGGTTTAGTTCTTAACTATGGCTACACCTTC.

The rearrangement uses TRBV29-1 and TRBJ1-5; 9 bases fit TRBD1. Unmatched junction bases numbered 6, after V lost 4 bases and J lost 2 bases. CDR1 and CDR2 from the germline V gene are SQVTM and ANQGSEA. CDR3 length: 15 amino acids. This CDR3 reads CSVVTQGAGNQPQHF. Written as DNA, the CDR3 is TGCAGCGTTGTGACACAGGGGGCGGGCAATCAGCCCCAGCATTTT. The whole variable domain, remainder taken from reference TRBV29-1 and TRBJ1-5, is SAVISQKPSRDICQRGTSLTIQCQVDSQVTMMFWYRQQPGQSLTLIATANQGSEATYESGFVIDKFPISRPNLTFSTLTVSNMSPEDSSIYLCSVVTQGAGNQPQHFGDGTRLSIL.

The rearrangement joins TRBV5-6 to TRBJ2-3; TRBD2 is a possible D gene (6 bases). The V end was cut by 5 bases, the J end by 0 bases, with 7 bases between. This CDR3 region has 13 residues. Looked up from germline, CDR1 is SGHDT and CDR2 is YYEEEE. CDR3 in DNA: TGTGCCAGCAGGCGGGGTAGCACAGATACGCAGTATTTT. Its protein is CASRRGSTDTQYF.

V gene TRBV2 combines with J gene TRBJ1-5; 7 nucleotides line up with TRBD1. In germline, CDR1 is SNHLY, CDR2 FYNNEI. This CDR3 has 15 amino acids. V shed 4 bases, J shed 0 bases, and the junction held 3 bases outside the gene matches. The CDR3 here is CASSGGQISNQPQHF. The CDR3 DNA is TGTGCCAGCAGTGGGGGACAGATTAGCAATCAGCCCCAGCATTTT.

The V call is TRBV30, the J call TRBJ1-2; 7 nucleotides agree with TRBD1. This CDR3 comprises 13 residues. CDR1 is GTSNPN, CDR2 SVGIG, per germline (reference sequence). Germline trimming cut 3 bases from V and 4 bases from J; bases unmatched to any gene: 5. CDR3 DNA: TGTGCCTGGAGGGGACAGCTTCTCTATGGCTACACCTTC. Residues: CAWRGQLLYGYTF.

V is TRBV19 and J is TRBJ2-1, with 8 bases fitting TRBD2. V shed 4 bases, J shed 5 bases, and the junction held 10 bases outside the gene matches. From germline, CDR1 is LNHDA and CDR2 SQIVND (reference sequence). This CDR3 has 16 residues. DNA for the CDR3: TGTGCCAGTAGTACCCACGGGAGGGGGGCAGACAATGAGCAGTTCTTC. It codes for CASSTHGRGADNEQFF.

The chain combines TRBV12-3 or TRBV12-4 with TRBJ2-7; maybe TRBD2 (7 bases). The V end lost 4 bases, the J end lost 7 bases, and 14 bases lay between the germline ends. The CDR3 runs to 13 residues. CDR3 sequence (DNA): TGTGCCAGCAGTTCTGGGGGGGCTGGGGAGCAGTACTTC. Encoded protein: CASSSGGAGEQYF.

The rearrangement links TRBV29-1 to TRBJ2-1; a weak D match, TRBD2 (7 bases). The CDR3 loop spans 16 amino acids. CDR1 is SQVTM, CDR2 ANQGSEA, per germline. V lost 3 bases and J lost 6, with 21 bases in between. CDR3 loop: CSVEGASGKPTNEQFF. CDR3 in DNA: TGCAGCGTTGAGGGGGCTAGCGGTAAACCTACCAATGAGCAGTTCTTC.

This clone was detected only a few times. The gene calls are TRBV6-5 and TRBJ2-2; D gene ambiguous. The CDR3 totals 16 residues. CDR1 is MNHEY and CDR2 is SVGAGI in the germline V gene. V was cut by 1 base and J by 4 bases, with 13 bases left in between. For the CDR3, the DNA is TGTGCCAGCAGTTACTTTCCACTGCGGAGCACCGGGGAGCTGTTTTTT. It encodes CASSYFPLRSTGELFF.

This clone showed up just a few times. The CDR3 DNA is TGTGCCAGTAGCAGGACTAGCGGGGGGAGCTCCTACGAGCAGTACTTC. Encoded protein: CASSRTSGGSSYEQYF. This chain connects TRBV19 to TRBJ2-7; 14 bases agree with TRBD2. The length of the CDR3 is 16 residues. Germline CDR1 LNHDA, CDR2 SQIVND (reference sequence). V trimming: 6 bases; J trimming: 0 bases; junction bases outside the gene matches: 4.

The chain links TRBV3-1 (or the pseudogene TRBV3-2) to TRBJ1-6; TRBD1 aligns across 11 bases. This CDR3 region has 14 residues. CDR1 is LGHDT, CDR2 YNNKEL, per germline (reference sequence). With 4 bases clipped from V and 10 bases from J, the junction kept 3 bases outside the gene matches. The CDR3 here is CASSLRDRGSPLHF. The CDR3 DNA follows: TGTGCCAGCAGCCTACGGGACAGGGGGTCACCCCTCCACTTT.

The chain recombines TRBV4-1 with TRBJ2-1, with TRBD2 matching 7 bases. The CDR3 is 19 residues long. In germline, CDR1 is MGHRA, CDR2 YSYEKL. With V trimmed by 2 bases and J by 5 bases, 18 bases remained unmatched. CDR3 coding DNA: TGCGCCAGCAGCCAAACCCCCCATATACTAGCGATGATTGACAATGAGCAGTTCTTC. It translates to CASSQTPHILAMIDNEQFF.

This clone is a singleton in its sample. The chain combines TRBV5-4 with TRBJ1-4; 9 nucleotides line up with TRBD1. After removal of 4 bases from V and 7 bases from J, the junction contained 5 bases not matched to a gene. The CDR3 consists of 14 residues. Germline lookup yields CDR1 SGHNT and CDR2 YYREEE (reference sequence). The CDR3 sequence: CASSTDRGAEKLFF. The CDR3 DNA is TGTGCCAGCAGCACGGACAGGGGCGCTGAAAAACTGTTTTTT.